These 3 T cell receptor beta chains were sequenced from one sample in a study of shared clonotypes between healthy human individuals. Clones were read by immunoSEQ multiplex PCR, and TCRdb kept only the in-frame ones, dropping some. The repertoire has about 2.4 million clones, over 85% of them found once; the top ten carry 0.36%. The sample consisted of naive CD4+ T cells from PBMCs. Subset specified: CD45RA+ positively selected. The receptors here all came from a man younger than 35 in good health. Some clones in this sample may be carry-over from other donors' samples.

The table lists this clone with a count of one. The CDR3 reads CASSQRLADNTGELFF. For the CDR3, the DNA is TGTGCCAGCAGCCAACGACTAGCGGATAACACCGGGGAGCTGTTTTTT. The chain carries TRBV4-2 and TRBJ2-2; 9 bases match TRBD2. The CDR3 length is 16 residues. With V trimmed by 2 bases and J by 2 bases, 3 bases remained unmatched. Germline V gives CDR1 LGHNA, CDR2 YNFKEQ.

The rearrangement joins TRBV11-2 to TRBJ2-7; 11 nucleotides align to TRBD1. The CDR3 length is 14 residues. Germline CDR1 and CDR2: SGHAT and FQNNGV. Germline trimming cut 4 bases from V and 3 bases from J; bases unmatched to any gene: 2. CDR3 sequence (DNA): TGTGCCAGCAGCTGGACAGGGGGCGGCTACGAGCAGTACTTC. Encoded protein: CASSWTGGGYEQYF.

The rearrangement links TRBV27 to TRBJ2-7; D perhaps matches TRBD1 (5 bases). From germline, CDR1 is MNHEY and CDR2 SMNVEV (reference sequence). V lost 4 bases and J 3 bases, leaving 10 bases between the germline ends. This CDR3 region has 13 residues. CDR3 nucleotides: TGTGCCAGCAGTTATAGGGGTGGCTACGAGCAGTACTTC. As protein: CASSYRGGYEQYF.